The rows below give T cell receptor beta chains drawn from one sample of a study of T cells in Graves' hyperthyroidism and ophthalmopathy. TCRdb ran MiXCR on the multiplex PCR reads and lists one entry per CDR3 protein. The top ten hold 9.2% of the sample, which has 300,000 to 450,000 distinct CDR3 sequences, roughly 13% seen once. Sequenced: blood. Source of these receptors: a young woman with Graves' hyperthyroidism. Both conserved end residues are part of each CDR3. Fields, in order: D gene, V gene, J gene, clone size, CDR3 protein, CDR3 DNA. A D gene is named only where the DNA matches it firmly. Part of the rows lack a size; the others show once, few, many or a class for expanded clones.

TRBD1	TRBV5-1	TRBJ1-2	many	CASSWTGGDSYGYTF	TGCGCCAGCAGCTGGACAGGGGGGGATTCCTATGGCTACACCTTC
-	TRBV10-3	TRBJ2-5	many	CAISESVSRVSETQYF	TGTGCCATCAGTGAGTCGGTGTCTCGGGTTTCAGAGACCCAGTACTTC
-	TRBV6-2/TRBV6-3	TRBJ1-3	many	CASYDYRLAPGNTIYF	TGTGCCAGCTACGACTATAGATTGGCTCCTGGAAACACCATATATTTT
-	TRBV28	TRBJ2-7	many	CASSFDRVEQYF	TGTGCCAGCAGTTTTGATAGGGTCGAGCAGTACTTC
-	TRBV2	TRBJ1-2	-	CASNKEQHYGYTF	TGTGCCAGCAACAAGGAACAGCACTATGGCTACACCTTC
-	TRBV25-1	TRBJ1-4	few	CASRRMTGYNEKLFF	TGTGCCAGCAGGAGAATGACAGGCTATAATGAAAAACTGTTTTTT
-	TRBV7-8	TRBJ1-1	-	CASSLVRGARGNTEAFF	TGTGCCAGCAGCTTAGTGAGGGGGGCAAGGGGGAACACTGAAGCTTTCTTT
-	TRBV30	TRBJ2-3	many	CAWSVGFTDTQYF	TGTGCCTGGAGTGTTGGGTTCACAGATACGCAGTATTTT
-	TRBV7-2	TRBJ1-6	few	CASSFWTTLNSPLHF	TGTGCCAGCAGCTTTTGGACAACCCTAAATTCACCCCTCCACTTT
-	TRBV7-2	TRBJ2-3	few	CASSLASRTDTRYF	TGTGCCAGCAGCTTGGCTAGCCGAACAGATACGCGGTATTTT
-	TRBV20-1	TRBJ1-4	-	CSAAHATNEKLFF	TGCAGTGCTGCACATGCAACTAATGAAAAACTGTTTTTT
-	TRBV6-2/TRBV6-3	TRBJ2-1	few	CASSPSLNEQFF	TGTGCCAGCAGTCCGTCTCTTAATGAGCAGTTCTTC
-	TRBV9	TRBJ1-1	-	CASSVDEGEVEAFF	TGTGCCAGCAGCGTAGATGAAGGGGAAGTTGAAGCTTTCTTT
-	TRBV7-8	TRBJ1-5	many	CASSQSGSNQPQHF	TGTGCCAGCAGCCAGTCTGGGTCCAATCAGCCCCAGCATTTT
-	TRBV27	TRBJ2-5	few	CASSFLYQETQYF	TGTGCCAGCAGTTTCCTTTACCAAGAGACCCAGTACTTC
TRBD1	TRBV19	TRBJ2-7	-	CASSSGRTGGRDEQYF	TGTGCCAGTAGTAGCGGGCGGACAGGGGGTCGGGACGAGCAGTACTTC
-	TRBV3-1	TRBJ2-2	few	CASSQTTGELFF	TGTGCCAGCAGCCAAACCACCGGGGAGCTGTTTTTT
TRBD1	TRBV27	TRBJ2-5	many	CASSTRDREEQETQYF	TGTGCCAGCAGTACCCGGGACAGGGAAGAACAAGAGACCCAGTACTTC
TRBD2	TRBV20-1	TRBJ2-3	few	CSANIAGVGDTQYF	TGCAGTGCTAATATAGCGGGAGTAGGAGATACGCAGTATTTT
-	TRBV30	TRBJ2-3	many	CAWQNGSLSDTQYF	TGTGCCTGGCAAAACGGGAGTCTATCAGATACGCAGTATTTT
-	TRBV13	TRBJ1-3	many	CASSQGSGNTIYF	TGTGCCAGCAGCCAGGGCTCAGGAAACACCATATATTTT
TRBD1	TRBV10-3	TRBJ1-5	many	CAIRDRGDQPQHF	TGTGCCATCAGGGACAGGGGGGATCAGCCCCAGCATTTT
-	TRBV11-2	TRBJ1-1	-	CASSPHSGVMNTEAFF	TGTGCCAGCAGCCCCCATTCCGGGGTCATGAACACTGAAGCTTTCTTT
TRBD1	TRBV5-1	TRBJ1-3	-	CASSYGAGQKSGNTIYF	TGCGCCAGCAGCTACGGGGCGGGACAGAAATCTGGAAACACCATATATTTT
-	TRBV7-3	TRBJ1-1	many	CAGAQPGLGTEAFF	TGTGCCGGCGCACAGCCGGGACTTGGGACTGAAGCTTTCTTT
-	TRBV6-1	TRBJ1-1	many	CASSELGTTEAFF	TGTGCCAGCAGTGAACTGGGCACCACTGAAGCTTTCTTT
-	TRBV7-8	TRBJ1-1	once	CASGLAVGTNTEAFF	TGTGCCAGCGGCTTAGCGGTCGGCACGAACACTGAAGCTTTCTTT
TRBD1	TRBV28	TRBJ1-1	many	CASTMPLTGGEKNTEAFF	TGTGCCAGTACAATGCCTTTGACAGGGGGCGAGAAGAACACTGAAGCTTTCTTT
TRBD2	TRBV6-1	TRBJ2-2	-	CASSELAGVTGELFF	TGTGCCAGCAGTGAACTAGCGGGGGTTACCGGGGAGCTGTTTTTT
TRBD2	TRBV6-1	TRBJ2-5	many	CASRDSGAQETQYF	TGTGCCAGCAGGGATAGCGGGGCCCAAGAGACCCAGTACTTC
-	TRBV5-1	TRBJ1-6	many	CASSLAGRSPLHF	TGCGCCAGCAGCTTGGCGGGGAGGTCACCCCTCCACTTT
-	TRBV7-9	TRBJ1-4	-	CASSFNWGGEKLFF	TGTGCCAGCAGCTTTAATTGGGGTGGAGAAAAACTGTTTTTT
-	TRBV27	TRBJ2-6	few	CASSPRALASSGANVLTF	TGTGCCAGCAGTCCCCGGGCCTTGGCGTCCTCTGGGGCCAACGTCCTGACTTTC
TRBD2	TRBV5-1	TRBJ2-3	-	CASSLDLLAGSTDTQYF	TGCGCCAGCAGCTTGGACTTACTAGCGGGGAGCACAGATACGCAGTATTTT
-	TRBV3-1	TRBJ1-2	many	CASSQGQKLYGYTF	TGTGCCAGCAGCCAAGGGCAAAAACTCTATGGCTACACCTTC
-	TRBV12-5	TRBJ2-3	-	CASGLGGSSTDTQYF	TGTGCTAGTGGTTTGGGGGGGAGTAGCACAGATACGCAGTATTTT
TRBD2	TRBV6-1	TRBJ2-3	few	CASSSRGVSTDTQYF	TGTGCCAGCAGTTCTCGGGGGGTGAGCACAGATACGCAGTATTTT
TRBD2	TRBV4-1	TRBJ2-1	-	CASSQDPGSGGYNEQFF	TGCGCCAGCAGCCAAGATCCCGGTAGCGGGGGGTACAATGAGCAGTTCTTC
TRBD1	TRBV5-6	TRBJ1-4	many	CASSLEGTAEKLFF	TGTGCCAGCAGCTTGGAAGGGACAGCTGAAAAACTGTTTTTT
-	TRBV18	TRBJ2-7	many	CASSPSGVIPYEQYF	TGTGCCAGCTCACCGTCAGGGGTGATCCCCTACGAGCAGTACTTC
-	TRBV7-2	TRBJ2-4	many	CASADGGRSIQYF	TGTGCCAGCGCTGACGGCGGTAGAAGCATTCAGTACTTC
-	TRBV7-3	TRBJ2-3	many	CASSVGGGLLPDTQYF	TGTGCCAGCAGCGTGGGAGGCGGCCTATTGCCAGATACGCAGTATTTT
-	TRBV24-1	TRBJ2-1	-	CATSDYPTDRNEQFF	TGTGCCACCAGTGATTATCCGACCGACCGCAATGAGCAGTTCTTC
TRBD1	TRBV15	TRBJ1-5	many	CATSRDPTGGRGGNQPQHF	TGTGCCACCAGCAGAGACCCGACAGGGGGCAGGGGTGGCAATCAGCCCCAGCATTTT
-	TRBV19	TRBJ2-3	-	CASSADSDTQYF	TGTGCCAGTTCCGCGGACTCAGATACGCAGTATTTT